This paragraph covers one T cell receptor (beta chain) sequence. A second about 7 to 12 cycle PCR used barcoded and J-beta primers. TCRdb reprocessed the 5' RACE reads via MiXCR and lists one record per CDR3 protein. The sample lists approximately 730,000 distinct CDR3 sequences; around 40% were seen once. This sample is part of a study of blood T cells in healthy people across ages. CDR1 is MNHEY, CDR2 SMNVEV, per germline (reference sequence). The CDR3 covers 16 residues. Trimming took off 3 bases at V and 2 bases at J, with 14 bases between the two ends. This chain connects TRBV27 to TRBJ2-1; D remains ambiguous. Input material: blood. The receptor was isolated from a woman in her fifties or sixties in good health. The CDR3 protein is CASSFGLVNPYNEQFF. The DNA for the CDR3 is TGTGCCAGCAGTTTTGGGCTAGTTAATCCCTACAATGAGCAGTTCTTC.